Listed here are 24 T cell receptor beta chains from one sample, sequenced in a study of blood T cells in healthy people across ages. A second PCR, run for about 7 to 11 cycles, used a sample-barcoded 5' primer plus a J-beta primer mix. MiXCR was run by TCRdb on the 5' RACE reads, yielding one entry per CDR3 protein. The sample shows 700,000 to 900,000 distinct CDR3 sequences, about 53% of them seen only once. The sample comprised blood. The source of these receptors is a man at least 80 years old in good health.

This clonotype was detected only once. The J gene is TRBJ2-4, the V gene TRBV6-5; 9 bases are shared with TRBD2. The better agreement between TRBJ2-5 and the DNA end casts doubt on the J call. The CDR3 spans 15 residues. Germline V gene data show CDR1 as MNHEY and CDR2 as SVGAGI. CDR3 nucleotide sequence: TGTGCCAGCAGTTACGGGAGGCTAGCGGGGGAGACCCAGTACTTC. This gives the protein CASSYGRLAGETQYF.

V is TRBV5-1 and J is TRBJ1-4, with 7 bases matching TRBD1. V gave up 9 bases and J gave up 2 bases; unmatched junction bases: 4. The CDR3 covers 13 residues. Per the germline V gene, CDR1 is SGHRS and CDR2 is YFSETQ. The CDR3 sequence: CATARGTNEKLFF. In DNA, the CDR3 is TGCGCCACGGCCAGGGGGACTAATGAAAAACTGTTTTTT.

The gene calls are TRBV5-1 and TRBJ1-3; no definite D call. The germline gives CDR1 SGHRS, CDR2 YFSETQ. V was cut by 2 bases and J by 1 base, with 10 bases left in between. This CDR3 comprises 15 residues. CDR3 protein: CASSFLPESGNTIYF. The CDR3 DNA reads TGCGCCAGCAGCTTTTTACCCGAGTCTGGAAACACCATATATTTT.

The V gene is TRBV13, the J gene TRBJ1-2, with D uncertain. The germline V gene encodes CDR1 PRHDT and CDR2 FYEKMQ (reference sequence). CDR3 size: 14 residues. The V end lost 4 bases, the J end lost 4 bases, and 13 bases lay between the germline ends. CDR3 residues: CASSWNPSGYGYTF. CDR3 DNA: TGTGCCAGCAGCTGGAACCCAAGTGGCTATGGCTACACCTTC. The entire variable domain, with the rest obtained from reference TRBV13 and TRBJ1-2, is as follows: AAGVIQSPRHLIKEKRETATLKCYPIPRHDTVYWYQQGPGQDPQFLISFYEKMQSDKGSIPDRFSAQQFSDYHSELNMSSLELGDSALYFCASSWNPSGYGYTFGSGTRLTVV.

The chain couples TRBV12-3 or TRBV12-4 to TRBJ2-7; D ambiguous. The germline V and J ends were trimmed by 4 bases and 7 bases, with 11 bases remaining between them. The CDR3 is 12 residues long. CDR3 bases: TGTGCCAGCAGTTCGACCCACGGAGAGCAGTACTTC. Its protein product is CASSSTHGEQYF.

The rearrangement joins TRBV12-3 or TRBV12-4 to TRBJ2-5; 10 bases are a match to TRBD1. V gave up 4 bases and J gave up 2 bases; unmatched junction bases: 4. The CDR3 runs 15 residues. CDR3 sequence reads: CASSSGQGYQETQYF. The CDR3 bases are TGTGCCAGCAGTTCGGGACAGGGGTATCAAGAGACCCAGTACTTC.

The chain couples TRBV12-3 or TRBV12-4 to TRBJ1-5, with D tentatively TRBD1 (6 bases). This CDR3 is built from 14 residues. V was clipped by 5 bases and J by 9 bases, with 17 bases between them. CDR3 in amino acids: CASSPTQGLGPQHF. The CDR3 DNA is TGTGCCAGCAGTCCCACGCAGGGGCTGGGGCCCCAGCATTTT.

This clonotype appeared a few times. The V gene is TRBV20-1, the J gene TRBJ2-3, with D possibly TRBD1 on 5 matching bases. CDR3 length: 13 amino acids. V was cut by 6 bases and J by 2 bases, with 12 bases left in between. The germline V gene encodes CDR1 DFQATT and CDR2 SNEGSKA (reference sequence). In DNA form, the CDR3 reads TGCAGTGCCCGTTCACAGGTCACAGATACGCAGTATTTT. The encoded protein is CSARSQVTDTQYF.

This clonotype has more than one count but fewer than ten. In nucleotides, the CDR3 is TGTGCCAGCAGTTCCCTCCCGATGACAGGGGTGACCAAAGAGACCCAGTACTTC. Protein product: CASSSLPMTGVTKETQYF. This rearrangement joins TRBV27 to TRBJ2-5, with TRBD1 identical over 8 bases. With V trimmed by 4 bases and J by 3 bases, 16 bases remained unmatched. Germline V lookup: CDR1 MNHEY, CDR2 SMNVEV (reference sequence). The CDR3 has 18 residues.

DNA for the CDR3: TGCGCCAGCTCAGACGGGAACTCCTACGAGCAGTACTTC. It codes for CASSDGNSYEQYF. V and J are TRBV5-1 and TRBJ2-7, with D perhaps TRBD2 (5 bases). This CDR3 contains 13 residues. Germline assignment: CDR1 SGHRS and CDR2 YFSETQ. V gave up 7 bases and J gave up 0 bases, with 11 bases separating them.

This clonotype was seen more than once but under ten times. The chain joins TRBV20-1 to TRBJ2-1; TRBD2 is a possible D gene (5 bases). This CDR3 spans 14 amino acids. Trimming shortened V by 5 bases and J by 0 bases, and 11 bases separated the two germline ends. Looked up from germline, CDR1 is DFQATT and CDR2 is SNEGSKA (reference sequence). The CDR3 region has the DNA TGCAGTGCTCGGCGGGCCAACTCCTACAATGAGCAGTTCTTC. Translating gives CSARRANSYNEQFF.

The table lists this clonotype with a few counts. The CDR3 DNA reads as TGTGCCAGCAGGGTTGGCGGGAGGGCAGATACGCAGTATTTT. It is translated as CASRVGGRADTQYF. This sequence joins TRBV7-2 and TRBJ2-3; 9 bases are a match to TRBD2. Germline-derived CDR1 and CDR2 are SGHTA and FQGNSA. Germline trimming cut 6 bases from V and 4 bases from J; bases unmatched to any gene: 5. This CDR3 has 14 amino acids.

The chain links TRBV20-1 to TRBJ2-7; D ambiguous. V shed 2 bases and J shed 1 base, with 9 bases lying between them. This CDR3 is built from 13 residues. The germline gives CDR1 DFQATT, CDR2 SNEGSKA (reference sequence). The CDR3 coding sequence is TGCAGTGCTAGAAGGCTGGATTCCTACGAGCAGTACTTC. The encoded protein is CSARRLDSYEQYF.

The V gene is TRBV5-1, the J gene TRBJ2-1; 9 bases are shared with TRBD1. This CDR3 spans 14 amino acids. Germline loops: CDR1 SGHRS, CDR2 YFSETQ. V lost 2 bases and J lost 10; bases outside the gene matches: 7. CDR3 in DNA: TGCGCCAGCAGCTTAGGGACAGGGTCGCGGGAGCAGTTCTTC. Residues: CASSLGTGSREQFF.

The CDR3 DNA reads as TGTGCCAGCAGCTCCGGAGCGGGAGGATTTATTGAGACCCAGTACTTC. This sequence encodes CASSSGAGGFIETQYF. This sequence joins TRBV7-9 and TRBJ2-5, with 9 bases that match TRBD2. Germline loops: CDR1 SEHNR, CDR2 FQNEAQ (reference sequence). Trimming removed 4 bases from V and 5 bases from J; junction bases left unmatched: 11. The CDR3 has 16 amino acids.

J is TRBJ2-5 and V is TRBV2; perhaps TRBD2 as D (5 bases). Germline V gene data show CDR1 as SNHLY and CDR2 as FYNNEI. V shed 3 bases and J shed 0 bases, with 5 bases lying between them. This CDR3 is 13 amino acids long. The CDR3 DNA sequence: TGTGCCAGCAGTGAGGACTACCAAGAGACCCAGTACTTC. Translation: CASSEDYQETQYF.

To note about this clonotype: A read error may account for a junction end that differs from germline. The chain uses TRBV9 and TRBJ2-1; weak D call: TRBD1 (6 bases). Per the germline V gene, CDR1 is SGDLS and CDR2 is YYNGEE. The CDR3 totals 15 residues. The CDR3 sequence is CVSSVGRGNYNEQFF. The CDR3 bases are TGTGTCAGCAGCGTAGGCAGGGGAAACTACAATGAGCAGTTCTTC.

The J gene is TRBJ2-5, the V gene TRBV27, with 9 bases matching TRBD1. The germline gives CDR1 MNHEY, CDR2 SMNVEV (reference sequence). Germline trimming cut 5 bases from V and 11 bases from J; bases unmatched to any gene: 15. This CDR3 region has 15 residues. CDR3 sequence reads: CASSRLTGGRREQYF. The CDR3 DNA is TGTGCCAGCAGTAGATTGACAGGGGGGAGACGTGAGCAGTACTTC.

The J gene is TRBJ2-1, the V gene TRBV6-5, with unresolved D. Trimming stripped 5 bases from V and 5 bases from J, with 19 bases between. The CDR3 covers 16 residues. Germline CDR1 and CDR2: MNHEY and SVGAGI. The CDR3 reads CASSPESTNPHNEQFF. The DNA of the CDR3 is TGTGCCAGCAGTCCGGAGAGCACAAACCCCCACAATGAGCAGTTCTTC.

The chain links TRBV4-1 to TRBJ2-7; the D is unclear. The V end was cut by 2 bases, the J end by 3 bases, with 11 bases between. CDR1 and CDR2 from the germline V gene are MGHRA and YSYEKL. The CDR3 length is 14 residues. CDR3 loop: CASSQQMVGYEQYF. In DNA form, the CDR3 reads TGCGCCAGCAGCCAACAGATGGTGGGCTACGAGCAGTACTTC.

V gene TRBV15 combines with J gene TRBJ2-3; a possible D gene is TRBD1 (6 bases). CDR1 is LNHNV and CDR2 is YYDKDF in the germline V gene (reference sequence). V shed 5 bases and J shed 0 bases, with 12 bases lying between them. CDR3 length equals 15 residues. The CDR3 DNA sequence: TGTGCCACCAGCCGCGGACAGATTAGCACAGATACGCAGTATTTT. Translating gives CATSRGQISTDTQYF.

This clonotype showed up just once. The rearrangement joins TRBV3-1 to TRBJ1-2; no reliable D call. Trimming stripped 2 bases from V and 12 bases from J, with 16 bases between. The CDR3 sequence is 13 residues long. CDR1 and CDR2 (germline): LGHDT, YNNKEL (reference sequence). In DNA, the CDR3 is TGTGCCAGCAGCCAACCCGGGAGGCCAGGCGACACCTTC. Protein sequence: CASSQPGRPGDTF.

This clonotype was counted ten times or more. The DNA for the CDR3 is TGTGCCAGCAGTAACCGGGCCAACACCGGGGAGCTGTTTTTT. Protein sequence: CASSNRANTGELFF. V and J are TRBV2 and TRBJ2-2; D gene unclear. The V gene lost 5 bases and the J gene lost 2 bases, with 9 bases spanning the gap. The length of the CDR3 is 14 residues. Germline CDR1 reads SNHLY; CDR2 reads FYNNEI.

This clonotype was seen a few times. The chain links TRBV18 to TRBJ1-1, with D hard to call. V was cut by 6 bases and J by 1 base, with 12 bases left in between. The CDR3 totals 14 residues. CDR1 and CDR2 from the germline V gene are KGHSH and LQKENI. The CDR3 DNA reads as TGTGCCAGCTCGCCCGTGAGAGGGAACACTGAAGCTTTCTTT. Its translation: CASSPVRGNTEAFF.